One and the same sample provided the 20 T cell receptor beta chains below, sequenced in a study of low-dose radiotherapy and immunotherapy resistance in tumors. Specified time point: before trial treatment. With TRAV- and TRBV-specific primers, first-strand cDNA was made, covering the alpha and beta chains. TCR amplification used 15 to 20 PCR cycles, a constant-region primer and a V-primer adapter. TCRdb recomputed calls from the reads with MiXCR, one row per CDR3 protein. Here the sample spans 65,000 to 100,000 distinct CDR3 sequences, about a sixth being singletons. This specimen consisted of PBMCs, obtained before treatment. These receptors were collected from a male donor with prostate cancer.

This clonotype was detected ten times or more. This chain connects TRBV27 to TRBJ2-2, with D hard to call. Germline values: CDR1 MNHEY, CDR2 SMNVEV (reference sequence). The CDR3 is 14 amino acids. V lost 2 bases, J lost 7 bases, and 11 bases lay in between. The CDR3 loop is CASSLQWVDGELFF. Written as DNA, the CDR3 is TGTGCCAGCAGTTTACAGTGGGTTGACGGGGAGCTGTTTTTT.

About this clonotype itself: Since a far larger clone is one base different, this is likely a read error. The rearrangement uses TRBV2 and TRBJ2-7; 7 positions match TRBD1. CDR1 is SNHLY, CDR2 FYNNEI, per germline. The CDR3 spans 12 residues. The trim removed 6 bases at V and 7 bases at J, leaving 6 bases unmatched. Here the CDR3 reads CASRTGFNEQYF. The CDR3 DNA follows: TGTGCCAGCAGGACAGGGTTCAATGAGCAGTACTTC.

This clonotype has just a few counts. The genes are TRBV30 and TRBJ2-2, with D perhaps TRBD2 (6 bases). The V end was cut by 2 bases, the J end by 13 bases, with 17 bases between. The CDR3 length is 13 residues. The V gene's germline CDR1 is GTSNPN and CDR2 SVGIG (reference sequence). Here the CDR3 reads CAWSYSPGETLFF. The CDR3 DNA follows: TGTGCCTGGAGTTACTCCCCGGGAGAGACGCTGTTTTTT.

This clonotype was seen ten or more times. This rearrangement joins TRBV6-8 to TRBJ2-1, with 9 bases lining up with TRBD1. Germline V CDR1 and CDR2: MNHGY, SAAAGT. Trimming removed 5 bases from V and 8 bases from J; junction bases left unmatched: 7. The CDR3 sequence is 14 residues long. CDR3 region: CASSNRDRVYEQFF. CDR3 DNA: TGTGCCAGCAGTAACCGGGACAGGGTGTATGAGCAGTTCTTC.

This clonotype was detected ten times or more. The gene calls are TRBV12-3 or TRBV12-4 and TRBJ2-3; possibly TRBD2 for D (6 bases). V was shortened by 2 bases and J by 5 bases, with 20 bases between the two germline ends. This CDR3 is built from 17 residues. The CDR3 nucleotides are TGTGCCAGCAGTTTACTCGCTAGCGATTTATGGGGAGATACGCAGTATTTT. Encoded protein: CASSLLASDLWGDTQYF.

Worth noting for this clonotype: Compared with germline, one end of the junction differs, possibly owing to a read error. The chain carries TRBV29-1 and TRBJ2-1, with TRBD2 identical over 11 bases. This CDR3 is built from 17 residues. CDR1 is SQVTM, CDR2 ANQGSEA, per germline. This CDR3 reads CSVEDLASGGTYKEQFF. The CDR3 DNA reads TGCAGCGTTGAAGATCTGGCTAGCGGGGGGACCTACAAAGAGCAGTTCTTC.

This clonotype was counted at least ten times. The CDR3 protein is CSAKIGGAQETQYF. Here the CDR3 DNA reads TGCAGTGCTAAGATCGGGGGGGCACAAGAGACCCAGTACTTC. The V and J genes are TRBV20-1 and TRBJ2-5; 8 bases map to TRBD2. The CDR3 has 14 residues. CDR1 is DFQATT, CDR2 SNEGSKA, per germline (reference sequence). V trimming: 4 bases; J trimming: 2 bases; junction bases outside the gene matches: 6.

This clonotype has ten or more counts. This sequence joins TRBV12-5 and TRBJ2-3; no definite D call. Germline assignment: CDR1 LGHNT and CDR2 FRNRAP. With 4 bases removed from V and 7 bases from J, the gap between germline ends came to 9 bases. The CDR3 sequence is 12 residues long. The CDR3 sequence: CASGSPQHTQYF. The CDR3 bases are TGTGCTAGTGGTTCCCCCCAGCATACGCAGTATTTT.

This clonotype showed up just once. This is likely an artifact of a read error, given a far larger clone one base away. This chain connects TRBV6-5 to TRBJ2-1, with TRBD1 matching over 11 bases. Germline V gene lookup returns CDR1 MNHEY and CDR2 SVGAGI. The trim removed 2 bases at V and 13 bases at J, leaving 4 bases unmatched. This CDR3 contains 13 residues. The CDR3 bases are TGTGCCAGCAGTTACGGGGACAGGGGGGCCCAGTTCTTC. Translated, it gives CASSYGDRGAQFF.

Ten or more counts support this clonotype. This sequence joins TRBV3-1 and TRBJ1-2; D remains unclear. The V gene's germline CDR1 is LGHDT and CDR2 YNNKEL (reference sequence). V shed 7 bases and J shed 0 bases, with 9 bases lying between them. The CDR3 covers 13 residues. CDR3 loop: CASKSEANYGYTF. CDR3 DNA sequence: TGTGCCAGCAAGAGTGAAGCTAACTATGGCTACACCTTC.

This clonotype has ten or more counts. The gene calls are TRBV6-6 and TRBJ2-2; TRBD1 matches 8 bases. This CDR3 is built from 15 residues. J was trimmed by 7 bases and V by 0 bases; bases with no gene match: 4. The germline V gene has CDR1 MNHNY and CDR2 SVGAGI (reference sequence). CDR3 amino acids: CASSYSTGGFGELFF. CDR3 nucleotide sequence: TGTGCCAGCAGTTACTCAACAGGGGGGTTCGGGGAGCTGTTTTTT.

A remark on this clonotype: With a far larger clone one base away, a read error is the likely cause. This chain links TRBV12-3 or TRBV12-4 with TRBJ2-7; maybe TRBD2 (5 bases). This CDR3 has 14 residues. V shed 3 bases and J shed 1 base, with 10 bases lying between them. CDR3 sequence reads: CASSFAGLSYEQYF. The CDR3 nucleotides are TGTGCCAGCAGTTTTGCGGGCCTTTCCTACGAGCAGTACTTC.

For this clonotype: This likely stems from a read error, as it lies one base from a far larger clone. This chain connects TRBV7-2 to TRBJ2-7; a weak D match, TRBD2 (5 bases). The CDR3 covers 15 residues. V lost 1 base to trimming and J lost 0 bases, with 10 bases between them. Germline CDR1 SGHTA, CDR2 FQGNSA. The CDR3 nucleotides are TGTGCCAGCAGCTTAGGAGAGGGCAGCTCCTACGAGCAGTACTTC. Amino acids: CASSLGEGSSYEQYF.

This clonotype was recorded many times. V is TRBV6-2 or TRBV6-3 and J is TRBJ2-7, with TRBD2 matching 10 bases. Germline loops: CDR1 MNHEY, CDR2 SVGEGT. V was clipped by 5 bases and J by 1 base; unmatched bases: 8. The CDR3 spans 16 residues. The CDR3 spells CASSQEGLALSYEQYF. CDR3 DNA: TGTGCCAGCAGTCAAGAGGGACTAGCGTTGTCCTACGAGCAGTACTTC.

This clonotype was recorded at least ten times. The chain has TRBV29-1 and TRBJ1-2; tentatively, D is TRBD1 (6 bases). The CDR3 consists of 15 residues. Germline CDR1 and CDR2: SQVTM and ANQGSEA. Trimming shortened V by 6 bases and J by 2 bases, and 19 bases separated the two germline ends. In DNA form, the CDR3 reads TGCAGCGTGGAGGGGAACAGGGAATCGAACTATGGCTACACCTTC. This translates into CSVEGNRESNYGYTF.

V usage is TRBV5-1 and J usage is TRBJ2-1; D uncertain. Germline loops: CDR1 SGHRS, CDR2 YFSETQ. V was cut by 5 bases and J by 0 bases, with 6 bases left in between. CDR3 length: 13 residues. This CDR3 reads CASRPSSYNEQFF. CDR3 nucleotide sequence: TGCGCCAGCAGACCCAGCTCCTACAATGAGCAGTTCTTC.

This clonotype was counted ten times or more. The rearrangement links TRBV20-1 to TRBJ2-7; D is unresolved. CDR1 and CDR2 from the germline V gene are DFQATT and SNEGSKA (reference sequence). The CDR3 covers 13 residues. V lost 5 bases to trimming and J lost 2 bases, with 13 bases between them. The CDR3 sequence is CSAGPSETYEQYF. CDR3 nucleotides: TGCAGTGCTGGTCCCAGCGAGACCTACGAGCAGTACTTC.

The V call is TRBV3-1, the J call TRBJ2-7; D is perhaps TRBD1 (6 bases). The V end was cut by 3 bases, the J end by 3 bases, with 15 bases between. The germline V gene encodes CDR1 LGHDT and CDR2 YNNKEL (reference sequence). The CDR3 is made up of 15 amino acids. The CDR3 nucleotides are TGTGCCAGCAGCCAGACCCGAGGCAGGGGCTACGAGCAGTACTTC. This sequence encodes CASSQTRGRGYEQYF.

This clonotype occurred many times. The chain uses TRBV9 and TRBJ2-1; the match to TRBD1 covers 8 bases. J lost 8 bases, V lost 6 bases, and 10 bases had no gene match. This CDR3 comprises 14 residues. Germline V gene data show CDR1 as SGDLS and CDR2 as YYNGEE. CDR3 sequence (DNA): TGTGCCAGCAACCCTACAGGGGGGTTCTATGAGCAGTTCTTC. Translating it yields CASNPTGGFYEQFF.

This clonotype occurred many times. The rearrangement uses TRBV29-1 and TRBJ1-5; D is ambiguous. Germline V gene data show CDR1 as SQVTM and CDR2 as ANQGSEA. This CDR3 spans 14 amino acids. V shed 4 bases and J shed 5 bases, with 15 bases lying between them. Here the CDR3 DNA reads TGCAGCGTTGTTTTGCCGGTGGGTGATCAGCCCCAGCATTTT. Protein: CSVVLPVGDQPQHF.